Following are 9 T cell receptor beta chains from one sample sequenced in a study of technical replicates of blood from a handful of donors. Data came from immunoSEQ multiplex PCR; TCRdb stores just in-frame clones and leaves some out. This table holds 60,000 to 90,000 clones, roughly 92% found once. The specimen was T cells isolated from PBMCs. These receptors originate from a human donor in good health.

The V and J genes are TRBV7-3 and TRBJ1-1; D might be TRBD1 (6 bases). The length of the CDR3 is 17 residues. Germline values: CDR1 SGHTA, CDR2 FQGTGA. Deletions cut 1 base from V and 4 bases from J, with 19 bases between. The CDR3 protein is CASSLNRIEGGLTEAFF. The CDR3 nucleotides read TGTGCCAGCAGCTTAAATCGGATTGAGGGGGGGCTCACTGAAGCTTTCTTT.

The CDR3 reads CASSSTLDPGQGFHEQYF. The CDR3 DNA sequence: TGTGCCAGCAGTTCAACTTTGGACCCGGGACAGGGATTCCACGAGCAGTACTTC. The chain has TRBV28 and TRBJ2-7, with TRBD1 matching 9 bases. This CDR3 is 18 amino acids long. The V gene end was trimmed by 4 bases and the J gene end by 5 bases; junction bases not matched to a gene: 18. CDR1 MDHEN and CDR2 SYDVKM come from the germline V gene.

V gene TRBV11-1 combines with J gene TRBJ2-1, with 10 bases aligning to TRBD2. CDR3 length equals 14 residues. CDR1 is SGHAT, CDR2 FQDESV, per germline (reference sequence). Trimming removed 6 bases from V and 10 bases from J; junction bases left unmatched: 9. The chain's CDR3 is CASSTSGAVVEQFF. CDR3 DNA sequence: TGTGCCAGCAGTACTAGCGGGGCGGTAGTAGAGCAGTTCTTC.

The chain has TRBV7-9 and TRBJ2-7; D may be TRBD2 (5 bases). Germline CDR1 is SEHNR and CDR2 is FQNEAQ (reference sequence). This CDR3 has 15 residues. V dropped 4 bases and J dropped 5 bases, with 18 bases sitting between them. The CDR3 sequence: CASSSQDSSVNEQYF. The CDR3 coding sequence is TGTGCCAGCAGCTCCCAGGACTCCTCCGTGAACGAGCAGTACTTC.

The chain is built from TRBV19 and TRBJ1-5, with D hard to call. From germline, CDR1 is LNHDA and CDR2 SQIVND (reference sequence). The CDR3 is made up of 11 amino acids. V lost 6 bases and J lost 5, with 5 bases in between. CDR3 loop: CASRRDQPQHF. In DNA, the CDR3 is TGTGCCAGTAGGAGGGATCAGCCCCAGCATTTT.

CDR3 residues: CAISGLAGGDEQFF. The CDR3 coding sequence is TGTGCCATCAGTGGACTAGCGGGAGGCGATGAGCAGTTCTTC. This sequence joins TRBV10-3 and TRBJ2-1; 13 positions match TRBD2. J was trimmed by 8 bases and V by 4 bases; bases with no gene match: 2. Germline V lookup: CDR1 ENHRY, CDR2 SYGVKD. The CDR3 has 14 residues.

The rearrangement uses TRBV5-1 and TRBJ2-3; 15 positions match TRBD2. This CDR3 spans 17 amino acids. Trimming at V came to 4 bases and at J to 4 bases, leaving 7 bases not matched to a gene. Looked up from germline, CDR1 is SGHRS and CDR2 is YFSETQ. CDR3 bases: TGCGCCAGCAGCATAGGGACTAGCGGGAGGACACCAGATACGCAGTATTTT. This encodes CASSIGTSGRTPDTQYF.

The rearrangement uses TRBV4-1 and TRBJ2-2; D not certain. In germline, CDR1 is MGHRA, CDR2 YSYEKL. This CDR3 spans 21 amino acids. V was pared by 2 bases and J by 1 base, with 26 bases between. This CDR3 is CASSQFPIQISRTRNTGELFF. CDR3 nucleotides: TGCGCCAGCAGCCAATTCCCTATACAGATAAGTCGAACAAGGAACACCGGGGAGCTGTTTTTT.

This rearrangement joins TRBV5-1 to TRBJ2-7, with 7 bases identical to TRBD1. CDR3 size: 15 residues. The V gene's germline CDR1 is SGHRS and CDR2 YFSETQ. V shed 0 bases and J 2 bases; nucleotides not matched to a gene: 5. CDR3: CASSLEGGKAYEQYF. The CDR3 nucleotides read TGCGCCAGCAGCTTGGAAGGGGGCAAGGCCTACGAGCAGTACTTC.